The next 10 T cell receptor beta chains were all read from a single sample in a study of shared clonotypes between healthy human individuals. Sequencing was performed with immunoSEQ multiplex PCR; in TCRdb, only in-frame clones are kept and a portion is missing. Of under 600,000 clones listed, roughly 95% are singletons. The sequencing input was naive CD4+ T cells sorted from blood. Subset defined: CD45RA+ positively selected. These receptors originate from a woman aged 25-40 years in good health.

This chain uses TRBV6-1 with TRBJ2-7; D possibly corresponds to TRBD2 (6 bases). Germline values: CDR1 MNHNS, CDR2 SASEGT. V was trimmed by 6 bases and J by 5 bases, leaving 17 bases between them. The CDR3 spans 14 residues. In DNA form, the CDR3 reads TGTGCCAGCAGGGGAGGAGGGTCGCGAAACGAGCAGTACTTC. This sequence encodes CASRGGGSRNEQYF.

This chain joins TRBV9 and TRBJ2-7, with TRBD1 matching over 10 bases. Germline V gene sequence: CDR1 SGDLS, CDR2 YYNGEE. V lost 3 bases to trimming and J lost 3 bases; unmatched junction nucleotides: 9. This CDR3 contains 16 residues. Written as DNA, the CDR3 is TGTGCCAGCAGCGCCCCCCCCGGGACAGGGGACTACGAGCAGTACTTC. It encodes CASSAPPGTGDYEQYF.

A word on this clone: The junction shows a germline mismatch at one end, possibly a read error. Here the CDR3 DNA reads TGTGCCAGCTGGTTGAGGGACACCCCTTACTTC. As protein: CASWLRDTPYF. V usage is TRBV2 and J usage is TRBJ1-2; the D gene is possibly TRBD1 (6 bases). There are 11 residues in the CDR3. In germline, CDR1 is SNHLY, CDR2 FYNNEI.

This clone was observed once. The chain links TRBV6-1 to TRBJ1-2; possible D gene TRBD1, 5 bases. CDR3 size: 14 residues. Germline V gene lookup returns CDR1 MNHNS and CDR2 SASEGT. With 8 bases removed from V and 4 bases from J, the gap between germline ends came to 17 bases. The CDR3 loop is CASSGRRAGYGYTF. The CDR3 region has the DNA TGTGCCAGCTCTGGGCGCAGGGCGGGCTATGGCTACACCTTC.

The V gene is TRBV28, the J gene TRBJ1-4; D remains unclear. Trimming stripped 6 bases from V and 8 bases from J, with 13 bases between. CDR1 MDHEN and CDR2 SYDVKM come from the germline V gene. The CDR3 runs 13 residues. CDR3 nucleotide sequence: TGTGCCAGCAGGGAGGGAGTGGAAGAAAAACTGTTTTTT. Translation: CASREGVEEKLFF.

The rearrangement joins TRBV4-2 to TRBJ2-5; D possibly corresponds to TRBD2 (6 bases). Germline values: CDR1 LGHNA, CDR2 YNFKEQ. Trimming took off 3 bases at V and 7 bases at J, with 18 bases between the two ends. The CDR3 loop spans 15 amino acids. The chain's CDR3 is CASSQAGTPSGTQYF. The CDR3 bases are TGTGCCAGCAGCCAGGCCGGGACTCCCTCGGGGACCCAGTACTTC.

V and J are TRBV18 and TRBJ1-1, with D possibly TRBD1 on 6 matching bases. Trimming pared 0 bases from V and 0 bases from J, leaving 8 bases between. CDR1 is KGHSH, CDR2 LQKENI, per germline. The CDR3 sequence is 15 residues long. This CDR3 reads CASSPPGQLNTEAFF. For the CDR3, the DNA is TGTGCCAGCTCACCACCTGGACAGCTGAACACTGAAGCTTTCTTT.

The chain is built from TRBV7-2 and TRBJ2-1, with 8 bases aligning to TRBD2. V was clipped by 5 bases and J by 0 bases; unmatched bases: 3. Looked up from germline, CDR1 is SGHTA and CDR2 is FQGNSA. This CDR3 spans 15 amino acids. CDR3 coding DNA: TGTGCCAGCAGCCCTACTAGCGGCTCCTACAATGAGCAGTTCTTC. As protein: CASSPTSGSYNEQFF.

The rearrangement uses TRBV28 and TRBJ1-2; 10 bases fit TRBD1. This CDR3 region has 13 residues. The V gene end was trimmed by 6 bases and the J gene end by 7 bases; junction bases not matched to a gene: 5. Per germline, CDR1 MDHEN and CDR2 SYDVKM. The CDR3 DNA reads as TGTGCCAGCAGGATGACAGGGGGCTTTGGCTACACCTTC. This encodes CASRMTGGFGYTF.

The genes are TRBV29-1 and TRBJ2-1; no definite D call. Germline-derived CDR1 and CDR2 are SQVTM and ANQGSEA. The ends were cut back, 4 bases at V and 6 bases at J, with 10 bases in the middle. The CDR3 extends over 12 amino acids. The CDR3 here is CSVAVFSNEQFF. The DNA of the CDR3 is TGCAGCGTTGCTGTTTTTTCCAATGAGCAGTTCTTC.